This paragraph covers one T cell receptor beta chain sequence. What it recognizes is unknown. Trimming shortened V by 0 bases and J by 4 bases, and 10 bases separated the two germline ends. CDR1 is SGHAT, CDR2 FQNNGV, per germline. The CDR3 loop spans 15 amino acids. Clones were sequenced by immunoSEQ multiplex PCR, and TCRdb holds only the in-frame ones, with some missing. The top ten hold 3.5% to 5.5% of the sample, which has about 110,000 clones, around 81% seen once. The sample originates from a study of T cell responses to AZD1222 COVID-19 vaccine. Study-wide results and limits: The CD4 TCRs associated with vaccination extended across spike and predominated at 160-218 and 743-854. Clonal diversity may have been underestimated, and the donors were mostly white British, with more females than males. Spike-specific TCR breadth and depth went up after people got two AZD1222 doses. The study reported that nearly half of spike-specific TCRs target unmutated variant regions.

This clonotype was obtained from an adult in good health. The gene calls are TRBV11-2 and TRBJ1-3, with unresolved D. Sequencing was performed on peripheral blood, taken on day 0 of AZD1222 vaccination. The CDR3: CASSLDRNQGNTIYF. The CDR3, as DNA: TGTGCCAGCAGCTTAGATCGGAATCAAGGAAACACCATATATTTT. Together with reference TRBV11-2 and TRBJ1-3, the CDR3 gives the full variable domain: EAGVAQSPRYKIIEKRQSVAFWCNPISGHATLYWYQQILGQGPKLLIQFQNNGVVDDSQLPKDRFSAERLKGVDSTLKIQPAKLEDSAVYLCASSLDRNQGNTIYFGEGSWLTVV.